These 19 T cell receptor beta chains came from one sample sequenced in a study of OX40 agonist ivuxolimab in advanced cancers. The table came from immunoSEQ multiplex PCR; TCRdb's copy has only in-frame clones and leaves some out. The repertoire includes 55,000 to 75,000 clones, approximately 81% of them detected once, and approximately 4% sits in the top ten. The specimen was CD4+ or CD8+ T cells sorted from blood, collected in a trial of the OX40 agonist ivuxolimab. The receptors were gathered from an adult with an advanced solid tumor such as melanoma, head and neck, liver or kidney cancer.

This sequence joins TRBV11-2 and TRBJ2-5; unclear D gene. The CDR3 is 14 amino acids. Germline assignment: CDR1 SGHAT and CDR2 FQNNGV. With 5 bases removed from V and 5 bases from J, the gap between germline ends came to 15 bases. The CDR3 sequence is CASSHSPASETQYF. In nucleotides, the CDR3 is TGTGCCAGCAGCCACAGCCCCGCCTCGGAGACCCAGTACTTC.

By its share, this clone is medium-sized. The genes are TRBV29-1 and TRBJ1-1, with TRBD1 matching 10 bases. The CDR3 consists of 15 residues. The ends lost 0 bases at V and 5 bases at J; junction bases unmatched: 6. The germline V gene encodes CDR1 SQVTM and CDR2 ANQGSEA. The DNA for the CDR3 is TGCAGCGTTGAAGATCGGGACAGGGGAGGGACTGAAGCTTTCTTT. Translated, it gives CSVEDRDRGGTEAFF.

This chain joins TRBV18 and TRBJ1-1; maybe TRBD1 (5 bases). V gave up 2 bases and J gave up 4 bases, with 14 bases separating them. This CDR3 has 15 amino acids. From germline, CDR1 is KGHSH and CDR2 LQKENI. In DNA form, the CDR3 reads TGTGCCAGCTCACCATTGGAGGGACTGGGCACTGAAGCTTTCTTT. Translated: CASSPLEGLGTEAFF.

The CDR3 region has the DNA TGTGCCAGCAGCCCAGCGGGGGGGCAGAATGAGCAGTTCTTC. This sequence encodes CASSPAGGQNEQFF. The rearrangement links TRBV4-2 to TRBJ2-1; 10 positions match TRBD2. V shed 4 bases and J 7 bases; nucleotides not matched to a gene: 4. Germline V gene data show CDR1 as LGHNA and CDR2 as YNFKEQ. This CDR3 has 14 amino acids.

The chain is built from TRBV10-3 and TRBJ2-5, with TRBD1 matching 7 bases. With V trimmed by 3 bases and J by 5 bases, 15 bases remained unmatched. This CDR3 comprises 17 residues. The germline gives CDR1 ENHRY, CDR2 SYGVKD. CDR3 coding DNA: TGTGCCATCAGTGATATACTCTCAGACAGGGAGAGGGAGACCCAGTACTTC. Translation: CAISDILSDRERETQYF.

The count of this clone is one. The same CDR3 also results from other DNA sequences found in this sample. The V call is TRBV6-6, the J call TRBJ1-5; D is possibly TRBD1 (5 bases). Germline lookup yields CDR1 MNHNY and CDR2 SVGAGI (reference sequence). CDR3 length equals 13 residues. Trimming shortened V by 2 bases and J by 5 bases, and 7 bases separated the two germline ends. CDR3 region: CASSYRGDQPQHF. The CDR3 DNA sequence: TGTGCCAGCAGTTACAGGGGTGATCAGCCCCAGCATTTT.

The chain is built from TRBV30 and TRBJ2-5; tentatively, D is TRBD1 (6 bases). The CDR3 has 11 amino acids. CDR1 and CDR2 (germline): GTSNPN, SVGIG (reference sequence). V was pared by 4 bases and J by 3 bases, with 6 bases between. The CDR3 DNA sequence: TGTGCCTGGAACAGGGAAGAGACCCAGTACTTC. Its protein is CAWNREETQYF.

The chain couples TRBV19 to TRBJ1-5, with D unresolved. The CDR3 is 14 residues long. CDR1 is LNHDA and CDR2 is SQIVND in the germline V gene (reference sequence). Trimming shortened V by 6 bases and J by 1 base, and 10 bases separated the two germline ends. This chain's CDR3 is CASRRVESNQPQHF. CDR3 in DNA: TGTGCCAGTAGGCGGGTCGAGAGCAATCAGCCCCAGCATTTT.

The chain recombines TRBV5-6 with TRBJ2-7; the D is unclear. The length of the CDR3 is 12 residues. Trimming left V 2 bases short and J 3 bases short, with 6 bases between. The germline V gene has CDR1 SGHDT and CDR2 YYEEEE. DNA for the CDR3: TGTGCCAGCAGCTTCGGCGGCTACGAGCAGTACTTC. As protein: CASSFGGYEQYF.

The rearrangement joins TRBV7-8 to TRBJ2-1; 7 bases match TRBD1. Per germline, CDR1 SGHVS and CDR2 FQNEAQ. With 2 bases clipped from V and 6 bases from J, the junction kept 7 bases outside the gene matches. The CDR3 has 15 amino acids. CDR3 protein: CASSLTRGQVNEQFF. Here the CDR3 DNA reads TGTGCCAGCAGCTTAACTAGGGGGCAGGTCAATGAGCAGTTCTTC.

This chain uses TRBV2 with TRBJ2-5; TRBD2 matches at 9 bases. From germline, CDR1 is SNHLY and CDR2 FYNNEI. J lost 5 bases, V lost 6 bases, and 10 bases had no gene match. The CDR3 length is 15 residues. CDR3 sequence: CASSPLAGGKETQYF. The CDR3 region has the DNA TGTGCCAGCAGCCCCCTCGCGGGGGGGAAGGAGACCCAGTACTTC.

The chain recombines TRBV7-2 with TRBJ2-3; tentatively, D is TRBD1 (5 bases). The CDR3 consists of 13 residues. CDR1 and CDR2 from the germline V gene are SGHTA and FQGNSA. Trimming shortened V by 0 bases and J by 5 bases, and 6 bases separated the two germline ends. CDR3 bases: TGTGCCAGCAGCTTAGCGCAGGGAGATACGCAGTATTTT. This sequence encodes CASSLAQGDTQYF.

The V gene is TRBV5-1, the J gene TRBJ2-7, with 8 bases that match TRBD1. The CDR3 length is 17 residues. CDR1 and CDR2 (germline): SGHRS, YFSETQ. With V trimmed by 2 bases and J by 1 base, 11 bases remained unmatched. CDR3 in amino acids: CASSLKGTGALSYEQYF. The CDR3 region has the DNA TGCGCCAGCAGCTTAAAGGGGACAGGAGCCCTGTCCTACGAGCAGTACTTC. The whole variable domain, filled in from reference TRBV5-1 and TRBJ2-7, reads KAGVTQTPRYLIKTRGQQVTLSCSPISGHRSVSWYQQTPGQGLQFLFEYFSETQRNKGNFPGRFSGRQFSNSRSEMNVSTLELGDSALYLCASSLKGTGALSYEQYFGPGTRLTVT.

This sequence joins TRBV5-1 and TRBJ2-7; weak D call: TRBD1 (6 bases). Germline V gene lookup returns CDR1 SGHRS and CDR2 YFSETQ. The CDR3 is 13 residues long. Trimming removed 4 bases at V and 3 bases at J, with 11 bases between. CDR3 nucleotides: TGCGCCAGCAGCCTCATGGACAGCTACGAGCAGTACTTC. It specifies CASSLMDSYEQYF.

In its sample, this clone was seen a few times. The rearrangement links TRBV6-1 to TRBJ2-4; TRBD1 is a possible D gene (5 bases). This CDR3 is 13 amino acids long. Between the trimmed V and J ends, which lost 3 bases and 9 bases, there was a span of 12 bases. Germline V gene lookup returns CDR1 MNHNS and CDR2 SASEGT. The CDR3 region is CASSETDQGIQYF. The CDR3 bases are TGTGCCAGCAGTGAGACAGACCAGGGCATTCAGTACTTC.

The V and J genes are TRBV30 and TRBJ2-1, with 14 bases that match TRBD2. V was pared by 3 bases and J by 4 bases, with 8 bases of the junction left unmatched. CDR3 length: 17 residues. Germline V CDR1 and CDR2: GTSNPN, SVGIG (reference sequence). The CDR3 DNA reads as TGTGCCTGGAGAGCGAGACTAGCGGGAGGGCGATACAATGAGCAGTTCTTC. It codes for CAWRARLAGGRYNEQFF. The full variable domain, rest sourced from reference TRBV30 and TRBJ2-1, is SQTIHQWPATLVQPVGSPLSLECTVEGTSNPNLYWYRQAAGRGLQLLFYSVGIGQISSEVPQNLSASRPQDRQFILSSKKLLLSDSGFYLCAWRARLAGGRYNEQFFGPGTRLTVL.

The chain recombines TRBV7-9 with TRBJ2-1; 9 bases match TRBD2. Germline loops: CDR1 SEHNR, CDR2 FQNEAQ (reference sequence). Trimming cost V 8 bases and J 3 bases; bases outside gene matches: 8. The CDR3 has 15 residues. The CDR3 is CASGSGAGGYNEQFF. In nucleotides, the CDR3 is TGTGCCAGCGGGTCAGGAGCGGGGGGCTACAATGAGCAGTTCTTC.

The rearrangement links TRBV6-1 to TRBJ2-7; 9 bases fit TRBD1. Germline V CDR1 and CDR2: MNHNS, SASEGT. The CDR3 consists of 16 residues. V trimming: 4 bases; J trimming: 3 bases; junction bases outside the gene matches: 10. The CDR3 spells CASSAMGQGIIYEQYF. As DNA, the CDR3 is TGTGCCAGCAGTGCGATGGGACAGGGAATCATCTACGAGCAGTACTTC.

The chain carries TRBV7-2 and TRBJ2-7, with TRBD2 as a possible D gene (5 bases). V shed 4 bases and J shed 2 bases, with 12 bases lying between them. CDR1 and CDR2 (germline): SGHTA, FQGNSA. This CDR3 has 14 amino acids. The CDR3 region is CASSSNSGTYEQYF. DNA for the CDR3: TGTGCCAGCAGCTCCAATTCGGGGACCTACGAGCAGTACTTC.